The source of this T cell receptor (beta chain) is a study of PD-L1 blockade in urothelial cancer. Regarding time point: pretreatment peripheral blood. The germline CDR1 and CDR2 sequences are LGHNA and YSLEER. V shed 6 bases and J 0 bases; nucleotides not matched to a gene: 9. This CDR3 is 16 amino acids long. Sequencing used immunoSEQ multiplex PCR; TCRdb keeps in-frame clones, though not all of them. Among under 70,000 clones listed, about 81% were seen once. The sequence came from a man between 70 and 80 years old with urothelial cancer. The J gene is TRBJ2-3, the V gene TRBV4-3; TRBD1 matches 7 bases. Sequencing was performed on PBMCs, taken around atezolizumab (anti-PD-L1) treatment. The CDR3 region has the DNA TGCGCCAGCAGTCGAGCCGGACAGGCTAGCACAGATACGCAGTATTTT. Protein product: CASSRAGQASTDTQYF.